Presented here are 28 T cell receptor beta chains from one specimen sequenced in a study of TIL therapy for anti-PD-1-resistant metastatic lung cancer. This was the immunoSEQ v3 assay. Sequencing used immunoSEQ multiplex PCR; TCRdb keeps in-frame clones, though not all of them. The data contain more than 90,000 clones, under 70% of them singletons. The time point was: pre-treatment sample, taken before nivolumab and TIL therapy. The tumor samples were excised metastases, mostly pleural nodules or supraclavicular lymph nodes. The sequences come from tumor tissue, collected at baseline. Every receptor here comes from a person aged 25-85 years with non-small cell lung cancer.

The chain is built from TRBV7-2 and TRBJ2-5, with D hard to call. V lost 5 bases to trimming and J lost 2 bases, with 9 bases between them. Germline loops: CDR1 SGHTA, CDR2 FQGNSA. The CDR3 runs 13 residues. The DNA for the CDR3 is TGTGCCAGCAGCCCCCGGTTACAAGAGACCCAGTACTTC. Translation: CASSPRLQETQYF. The full variable domain, rest sourced from reference TRBV7-2 and TRBJ2-5, is GAGVSQSPSNKVTEKGKDVELRCDPISGHTALYWYRQSLGQGLEFLIYFQGNSAPDKSGLPSDRFSAERTGGSVSTLTIQRTQQEDSAVYLCASSPRLQETQYFGPGTRLLVL.

This rearrangement joins TRBV3-1 (or the pseudogene TRBV3-2) to TRBJ1-5, with D tentatively TRBD1 (6 bases). The germline gives CDR1 LGHDT, CDR2 YNNKEL (reference sequence). The V end lost 4 bases, the J end lost 4 bases, and 8 bases lay between the germline ends. The CDR3 spans 13 residues. CDR3 residues: CASSPRGNQPQHF. The CDR3 nucleotides read TGTGCCAGCAGCCCCAGGGGAAATCAGCCCCAGCATTTT.

The chain employs TRBV7-2 and TRBJ2-7, with TRBD1 identical over 11 bases. Germline trimming cut 8 bases from V and 3 bases from J; bases unmatched to any gene: 9. The CDR3 has 15 residues. Germline CDR1 SGHTA, CDR2 FQGNSA. DNA of the CDR3: TGTGCCAGCGCCTCCGGGACAGGGGGGTTCTACGAGCAGTACTTC. Translating gives CASASGTGGFYEQYF.

The CDR3 nucleotides read TGTGCCAGCAGCCTTACGACAGGGGGGGCGGGTCAGCCCCAGCATTTT. Amino acid sequence: CASSLTTGGAGQPQHF. This sequence joins TRBV3-1 (or the pseudogene TRBV3-2) and TRBJ1-5, with TRBD1 matching 9 bases. Germline loops: CDR1 LGHDT, CDR2 YNNKEL (reference sequence). CDR3 length: 16 amino acids. Germline trimming cut 4 bases from V and 6 bases from J; bases unmatched to any gene: 10.

The rearrangement joins TRBV6-5 to TRBJ2-3; perhaps TRBD1 as D (6 bases). Per the germline V gene, CDR1 is MNHEY and CDR2 is SVGAGI. V lost 2 bases and J 5 bases, leaving 14 bases between the germline ends. The CDR3 sequence is 15 residues long. The DNA for the CDR3 is TGTGCCAGCAGTTACATCGGCCAGGGGCGAGATACGCAGTATTTT. Its protein is CASSYIGQGRDTQYF.

The rearrangement uses TRBV3-1 (or the pseudogene TRBV3-2) and TRBJ2-1; D gene uncertain. Germline V gives CDR1 LGHDT, CDR2 YNNKEL (reference sequence). With 0 bases removed from V and 2 bases from J, the gap between germline ends came to 11 bases. The CDR3 sequence is 16 residues long. This chain's CDR3 is CASSQEGWKPYNEQFF. As DNA, the CDR3 is TGTGCCAGCAGCCAAGAAGGTTGGAAACCCTACAATGAGCAGTTCTTC.

Comment on this clone: This sample includes further DNA sequences coding for the same CDR3. The chain joins TRBV30 to TRBJ1-5; D is ambiguous. The CDR3 sequence is 13 residues long. Trimming took 2 bases from V and 3 from J, leaving 8 bases between them. The germline gives CDR1 GTSNPN, CDR2 SVGIG (reference sequence). The CDR3 DNA sequence: TGTGCCTGGAGTCGGCAGTCCAATCAGCCCCAGCATTTT. This sequence encodes CAWSRQSNQPQHF.

The chain links TRBV6-5 to TRBJ1-1; 8 nucleotides align to TRBD1. The J segment lost 3 bases and the V segment lost 5 bases, leaving 5 bases of the junction unmatched. Germline-derived CDR1 and CDR2 are MNHEY and SVGAGI. CDR3 size: 14 residues. Here the CDR3 DNA reads TGTGCCAGCAGTCGACAGGGGCTCGACACTGAAGCTTTCTTT. Translating gives CASSRQGLDTEAFF.

This CDR3 reads CASSSVDPRQGNSPLHF. CDR3 DNA: TGTGCCAGCAGTTCCGTGGATCCGCGGCAGGGTAATTCACCCCTCCACTTT. The V gene is TRBV3-1 (or the pseudogene TRBV3-2), the J gene TRBJ1-6; D perhaps matches TRBD1 (5 bases). V gave up 6 bases and J gave up 6 bases, with 21 bases separating them. CDR1 is LGHDT, CDR2 YNNKEL, per germline (reference sequence). The CDR3 extends over 17 amino acids.

This clone was counted between two and nine times. The chain carries TRBV6-5 and TRBJ1-2, with D possibly being TRBD1 (6 bases). The germline V and J ends were trimmed by 0 bases and 3 bases, with 11 bases remaining between them. The CDR3 length is 15 residues. Germline V lookup: CDR1 MNHEY, CDR2 SVGAGI. In DNA form, the CDR3 reads TGTGCCAGCAGTTACTCGATTGGGGGCCACTATGGCTACACCTTC. It encodes CASSYSIGGHYGYTF.

The count of this clone is one. The chain links TRBV9 to TRBJ2-5; the match to TRBD1 covers 8 bases. The CDR3 runs to 14 residues. The ends lost 3 bases at V and 7 bases at J; junction bases unmatched: 8. CDR1 is SGDLS, CDR2 YYNGEE, per germline. CDR3 region: CASSDGQGPGTQYF. CDR3 coding DNA: TGTGCCAGCAGCGACGGACAGGGTCCCGGGACCCAGTACTTC.

This chain links TRBV24-1 with TRBJ2-2, with D perhaps being TRBD1 or TRBD2 (5 bases each). Trimming removed 6 bases at V and 5 bases at J, with 6 bases between. The V gene's germline CDR1 is KGHDR and CDR2 SFDVKD. CDR3 size: 12 residues. The CDR3 sequence: CATSWGTGELFF. CDR3 in DNA: TGTGCCACCAGTTGGGGGACCGGGGAGCTGTTTTTT.

CDR3 bases: TGTGCCAGCAGCTTATTTAAGACAGGGGTGAACACTGAAGCTTTCTTT. Its protein is CASSLFKTGVNTEAFF. The rearrangement uses TRBV7-6 and TRBJ1-1; 8 nucleotides align to TRBD1. CDR3 length: 16 amino acids. After removal of 2 bases from V and 0 bases from J, the junction contained 5 bases not matched to a gene. Germline CDR1 reads SGHVS; CDR2 reads FNYEAQ.

The count of this clone is one. V and J are TRBV24-1 and TRBJ2-2, with 7 bases aligning to TRBD1. The V and J ends lost 4 bases and 3 bases, in that order; junction bases with no gene match: 13. CDR3 length equals 18 residues. CDR1 and CDR2 from the germline V gene are KGHDR and SFDVKD. The CDR3 bases are TGTGCCACCAGTGACAGGACAGGCCCTAGAGCATACACCGGGGAGCTGTTTTTT. It is translated as CATSDRTGPRAYTGELFF.

J is TRBJ1-5 and V is TRBV30, with D perhaps matching TRBD1 (5 bases). There are 16 residues in the CDR3. Germline V CDR1 and CDR2: GTSNPN, SVGIG (reference sequence). V was shortened by 3 bases and J by 5 bases, with 20 bases between the two germline ends. CDR3 sequence: CAWRTGQGIIYQPQHF. The CDR3 DNA sequence: TGTGCCTGGAGAACGGGGCAGGGCATTATTTATCAGCCCCAGCATTTT.

The chain has TRBV5-6 and TRBJ1-6; no clear D gene. Germline CDR1 is SGHDT and CDR2 is YYEEEE. Trimming left V 0 bases short and J 6 bases short, with 7 bases between. The CDR3 has 14 amino acids. CDR3 amino acids: CASSLDSLNSPLHF. The CDR3 nucleotides read TGTGCCAGCAGCTTGGACAGTCTTAATTCACCCCTCCACTTT.

This clone has just one count. The gene calls are TRBV29-1 and TRBJ2-5, with D possibly TRBD1 on 5 matching bases. Per the germline V gene, CDR1 is SQVTM and CDR2 is ANQGSEA. V was clipped by 2 bases and J by 7 bases, with 8 bases between them. CDR3 length equals 11 residues. The CDR3 region has the DNA TGCAGCGTTGAATGGGGCTGGACCCAGTACTTC. Amino acid sequence: CSVEWGWTQYF.

This clone was seen a handful of times. The V call is TRBV5-6, the J call TRBJ2-7; no firm D call. CDR3 length: 16 amino acids. Trimming left V 0 bases short and J 6 bases short, with 19 bases between. Looked up from germline, CDR1 is SGHDT and CDR2 is YYEEEE. The CDR3 nucleotides read TGTGCCAGCAGCTTGGGGCCAGGAGCAGCAGCCTCCGAGCAGTACTTC. This gives the protein CASSLGPGAAASEQYF.

The V and J genes are TRBV6-5 and TRBJ2-5, with 9 nucleotides matching TRBD2. CDR1 is MNHEY, CDR2 SVGAGI, per germline. V trimming: 4 bases; J trimming: 2 bases; junction bases outside the gene matches: 5. This CDR3 is built from 15 residues. The CDR3 sequence is CASSFSTSGQETQYF. In DNA, the CDR3 is TGTGCCAGCAGTTTTAGTACTAGCGGGCAAGAGACCCAGTACTTC.

The gene calls are TRBV19 and TRBJ2-5; tentatively, D is TRBD2 (6 bases). V lost 7 bases to trimming and J lost 7 bases, with 16 bases between them. Germline V lookup: CDR1 LNHDA, CDR2 SQIVND (reference sequence). The CDR3 consists of 13 residues. CDR3 amino acids: CASNQAGPGTQYF. CDR3 nucleotides: TGTGCCAGTAATCAAGCGGGTCCGGGGACCCAGTACTTC. Full variable domain (missing parts from reference TRBV19 and TRBJ2-5): DGGITQSPKYLFRKEGQNVTLSCEQNLNHDAMYWYRQDPGQGLRLIYYSQIVNDFQKGDIAEGYSVSREKKESFPLTVTSAQKNPTAFYLCASNQAGPGTQYFGPGTRLLVL.

The chain is built from TRBV9 and TRBJ1-1; 9 bases align to TRBD1. The CDR3 totals 17 residues. Germline V gene lookup returns CDR1 SGDLS and CDR2 YYNGEE. J gave up 3 bases and V 3 bases, and 12 bases lay outside the gene matches. The CDR3, as DNA: TGTGCCAGCAGCGGGGGACAGGGATTTTCTTCGGACACTGAAGCTTTCTTT. Translated: CASSGGQGFSSDTEAFF.

The rearrangement links TRBV5-4 to TRBJ2-3; TRBD2 matches 10 bases. The CDR3 has 17 residues. After removal of 4 bases from V and 2 bases from J, the junction contained 10 bases not matched to a gene. Germline CDR1 is SGHNT and CDR2 is YYREEE (reference sequence). The CDR3 DNA follows: TGTGCCAGCAGCCTTCTTCTAGCGGGAGCTTCCACAGATACGCAGTATTTT. This gives the protein CASSLLLAGASTDTQYF.

This rearrangement joins TRBV14 to TRBJ2-6, with D possibly TRBD2 on 6 matching bases. The CDR3 totals 17 residues. Trimming left V 4 bases short and J 1 base short, with 14 bases between. The germline gives CDR1 SGHDN, CDR2 FVKESK. The CDR3 reads CASSPTREPSGANVLTF. The CDR3, as DNA: TGTGCCAGCAGCCCCACTCGGGAGCCGTCTGGGGCCAACGTCCTGACTTTC.

This clone was picked up many times. The V and J genes are TRBV9 and TRBJ2-7; TRBD1 matches at 7 bases. CDR1 is SGDLS, CDR2 YYNGEE, per germline. The ends lost 4 bases at V and 6 bases at J; junction bases unmatched: 7. The CDR3 sequence is 13 residues long. The CDR3 loop reads CASSILQGSEQYF. The DNA for the CDR3 is TGTGCCAGCAGCATATTACAGGGGTCCGAGCAGTACTTC.

The rearrangement links TRBV10-3 to TRBJ2-1, with D possibly matching TRBD2 (5 bases). Trimming took off 4 bases at V and 4 bases at J, with 14 bases between the two ends. This CDR3 contains 15 residues. CDR1 is ENHRY and CDR2 is SYGVKD in the germline V gene. CDR3 in DNA: TGTGCCATCAGTGCCGAGGAGGCCCCGTACAATGAGCAGTTCTTC. Its protein product is CAISAEEAPYNEQFF.

This chain connects TRBV11-2 to TRBJ2-5, with D perhaps TRBD1 (6 bases). Trimming took 5 bases from V and 6 from J, leaving 16 bases between them. Germline V gene lookup returns CDR1 SGHAT and CDR2 FQNNGV. This CDR3 comprises 14 residues. This CDR3 reads CASSPGVQGQTQYF. The CDR3 coding sequence is TGTGCCAGCAGCCCAGGGGTCCAGGGGCAGACCCAGTACTTC.

V is TRBV27 and J is TRBJ2-7; the match to TRBD1 covers 7 bases. This CDR3 has 15 residues. Unmatched junction bases numbered 12, after V lost 10 bases and J lost 0 bases. The germline V gene encodes CDR1 MNHEY and CDR2 SMNVEV (reference sequence). CDR3 sequence: CATQGERGHSYEQYF. The CDR3 DNA follows: TGTGCCACCCAGGGGGAACGGGGCCACTCCTACGAGCAGTACTTC.

The rearrangement uses TRBV11-3 and TRBJ2-2; TRBD2 matches at 8 bases. The CDR3 is 19 amino acids. The germline CDR1 and CDR2 sequences are SGHNT and YENEEA. V lost 4 bases and J lost 4; bases outside the gene matches: 17. DNA of the CDR3: TGTGCCAGCAGCTGGAGTGCGGGCGTGGGCGGGAGGAGCACCGGGGAGCTGTTTTTT. Translated: CASSWSAGVGGRSTGELFF.